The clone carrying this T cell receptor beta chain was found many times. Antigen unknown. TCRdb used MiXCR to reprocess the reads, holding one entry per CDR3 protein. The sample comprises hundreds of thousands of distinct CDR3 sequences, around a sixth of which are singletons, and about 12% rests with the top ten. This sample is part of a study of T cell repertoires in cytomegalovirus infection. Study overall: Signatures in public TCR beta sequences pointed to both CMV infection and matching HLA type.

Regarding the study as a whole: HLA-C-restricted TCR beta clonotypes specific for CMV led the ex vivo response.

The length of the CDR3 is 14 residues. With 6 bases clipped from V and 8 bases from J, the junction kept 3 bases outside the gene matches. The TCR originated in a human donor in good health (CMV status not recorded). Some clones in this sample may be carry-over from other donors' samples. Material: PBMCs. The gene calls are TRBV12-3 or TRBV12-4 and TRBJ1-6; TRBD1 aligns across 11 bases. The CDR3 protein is CASRRTGGDSPLHF. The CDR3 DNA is TGTGCCAGCAGAAGGACAGGGGGCGATTCACCCCTCCACTTT.